This TCR beta chain was retrieved from a study of spatial heterogeneity in lung cancer. On the study more broadly: In the raw reads, each unique TCR and UMI combination was present more than ten times on average.

TCR cDNA molecules were tagged individually, and each one carried a unique molecular identifier. Via MiXCR, TCRdb re-called the 5' RACE reads, giving one row per CDR3 protein. The sample includes roughly 9,700 distinct CDR3 sequences, about 9% of them seen just once. As regards this clonotype: The target antigen is unknown.

V shed 4 bases and J 7 bases; nucleotides not matched to a gene: 7. The CDR3 is 14 residues long. Time point defined: sample taken at primary tumor resection. Researchers sequenced whole RNA taken from tumor, nontumor lung or frozen PBMC without sorting. Findings of the study overall: Counts of expanded alpha and beta TCRs within tumors tracked the tumor nonsynonymous mutation count.

This receptor was taken from a female donor with early-stage non-small cell lung cancer. Source: lung tumor tissue, taken at surgery. V is TRBV12-3 or TRBV12-4 and J is TRBJ2-1, with 7 positions matching TRBD2. CDR3 in amino acids: CASSSSSGLNEQFF. The DNA for the CDR3 is TGTGCCAGCAGTTCCTCTAGCGGACTTAATGAGCAGTTCTTC.